One sample yielded the 24 T cell receptor beta chains listed below, sequenced in a study of technical replicates of blood from several donors. The data were produced by immunoSEQ multiplex PCR, yet TCRdb's version contains in-frame clones alone and is incomplete. The sample records 100,000 or so clones, 95% being singletons. Sequencing input: T cells isolated from PBMCs. The receptors here all came from a human donor in good health.

CDR3 protein: CASNTGNEQFF. In DNA form, the CDR3 reads TGTGCCAGTAACACAGGGAATGAGCAGTTCTTC. This rearrangement joins TRBV19 to TRBJ2-1, with D tentatively TRBD1 (6 bases). With 7 bases removed from V and 7 bases from J, the gap between germline ends came to 8 bases. Germline V gene data show CDR1 as LNHDA and CDR2 as SQIVND (reference sequence). The length of the CDR3 is 11 residues.

The rearrangement joins TRBV11-1 to TRBJ1-2; the D gene is possibly TRBD1 (5 bases). Per germline, CDR1 SGHAT and CDR2 FQDESV (reference sequence). The CDR3 length is 12 residues. With 3 bases removed from V and 8 bases from J, the gap between germline ends came to 10 bases. CDR3 DNA: TGTGCCAGCAGCTTTTACGGGGGAGGCTACACCTTC. Residues: CASSFYGGGYTF.

The CDR3 spells CASSPPLLYEQYF. The CDR3 DNA follows: TGTGCCAGCTCACCACCCCTCCTCTACGAGCAGTACTTC. The V gene is TRBV18, the J gene TRBJ2-7; no clear D. The CDR3 is 13 residues long. In germline, CDR1 is KGHSH, CDR2 LQKENI. Trimming cost V 0 bases and J 3 bases, with 6 bases left between them. The complete variable domain, with remaining parts taken from reference TRBV18 and TRBJ2-7, reads NAGVMQNPRHLVRRRGQEARLRCSPMKGHSHVYWYRQLPEEGLKFMVYLQKENIIDESGMPKERFSAEFPKEGPSILRIQQVVRGDSAAYFCASSPPLLYEQYFGPGTRLTVT.

This clone is termed medium-sized. The J gene is TRBJ1-2, the V gene TRBV11-3; D gene unclear. V lost 0 bases and J 4 bases, leaving 15 bases between the germline ends. The CDR3 consists of 16 residues. CDR1 is SGHNT and CDR2 is YENEEA in the germline V gene. CDR3 loop: CASSLEGRSGSYGYTF. CDR3 nucleotide sequence: TGTGCCAGCAGCTTAGAGGGCCGGTCTGGAAGCTATGGCTACACCTTC.

The chain recombines TRBV6-5 with TRBJ1-3; D remains unclear. Trimming took off 2 bases at V and 1 base at J, with 6 bases between the two ends. The CDR3 loop spans 14 amino acids. CDR1 is MNHEY and CDR2 is SVGAGI in the germline V gene. This CDR3 reads CASSYESSGNTIYF. CDR3 in DNA: TGTGCCAGCAGTTACGAGAGTTCTGGAAACACCATATATTTT.

This clone was seen once. The CDR3 DNA reads TGTGCCAGCAGCTTACGAGAGAGCAAAAACATTCAGTACTTC. Its translation is CASSLRESKNIQYF. The rearrangement links TRBV5-4 to TRBJ2-4, with D uncertain. Looked up from germline, CDR1 is SGHNT and CDR2 is YYREEE (reference sequence). The CDR3 is 14 amino acids. The germline V and J ends were trimmed by 2 bases and 3 bases, with 9 bases remaining between them.

The chain couples TRBV10-3 to TRBJ1-2, with TRBD1 matching 8 bases. The CDR3 covers 13 residues. V lost 11 bases, J lost 7 bases, and 12 bases stayed unmatched. Germline-derived CDR1 and CDR2 are ENHRY and SYGVKD. The CDR3, as DNA: TGTGCCTCCCAGGACAGGGAAAAAACTGGCTACACCTTC. Amino acid sequence: CASQDREKTGYTF.

V is TRBV28 and J is TRBJ1-2; 9 nucleotides line up with TRBD1. Germline CDR1 and CDR2: MDHEN and SYDVKM. The ends lost 6 bases at V and 2 bases at J; junction bases unmatched: 4. The CDR3 extends over 14 amino acids. The CDR3, as DNA: TGTGCCAGCAGACAGGGGGCGGGGAACTATGGCTACACCTTC. As protein: CASRQGAGNYGYTF.

This clone has a single count. This chain joins TRBV27 and TRBJ1-5; D remains ambiguous. Trimming left V 3 bases short and J 3 bases short, with 6 bases between. The V gene's germline CDR1 is MNHEY and CDR2 SMNVEV (reference sequence). The CDR3 has 13 residues. CDR3 residues: CASSLSANQPQHF. Here the CDR3 DNA reads TGTGCCAGCAGTTTGAGTGCCAATCAGCCCCAGCATTTT.

The chain combines TRBV4-2 with TRBJ2-6, with 13 bases lining up with TRBD2. This CDR3 spans 18 amino acids. In germline, CDR1 is LGHNA, CDR2 YNFKEQ. V was pared by 4 bases and J by 0 bases, with 3 bases of the junction left unmatched. CDR3 in DNA: TGTGCCAGCAGCCGACTAGCGGGAGGCTACTCTGGGGCCAACGTCCTGACTTTC. This gives the protein CASSRLAGGYSGANVLTF.

The chain combines TRBV30 with TRBJ2-1; the D is unclear. The CDR3 is 13 amino acids. V lost 2 bases, J lost 2 bases, and 7 bases lay in between. Germline assignment: CDR1 GTSNPN and CDR2 SVGIG (reference sequence). This CDR3 is CAWSTSTYNEQFF. The CDR3 DNA follows: TGTGCCTGGAGTACGTCTACCTACAATGAGCAGTTCTTC.

The chain links TRBV4-2 to TRBJ1-2; possibly TRBD1 for D (5 bases). Per germline, CDR1 LGHNA and CDR2 YNFKEQ. Deletions cut 4 bases from V and 2 bases from J, with 14 bases between. The CDR3 is made up of 15 amino acids. The CDR3: CASSPLSGGNYGYTF. The CDR3 DNA reads TGTGCCAGCAGCCCCCTTAGCGGGGGAAACTATGGCTACACCTTC.

This chain joins TRBV2 and TRBJ2-6; possible D gene TRBD2, 6 bases. V was shortened by 5 bases and J by 0 bases, with 8 bases between the two germline ends. The CDR3 has 15 residues. Germline CDR1 and CDR2: SNHLY and FYNNEI. CDR3 bases: TGTGCCAGCAGTATGGAGGGCTCTGGGGCCAACGTCCTGACTTTC. Its translation: CASSMEGSGANVLTF.

The rearrangement links TRBV27 to TRBJ1-2; a weak D match, TRBD1 (5 bases). From germline, CDR1 is MNHEY and CDR2 SMNVEV (reference sequence). Trimming stripped 6 bases from V and 1 base from J, with 6 bases between. The CDR3 is made up of 12 amino acids. DNA for the CDR3: TGTGCCAGCAGGACAGTTAACTATGGCTACACCTTC. Its protein product is CASRTVNYGYTF.

The genes are TRBV14 and TRBJ1-1; D may be TRBD1 (5 bases). This CDR3 spans 13 amino acids. The V end lost 5 bases, the J end lost 11 bases, and 18 bases lay between the germline ends. In germline, CDR1 is SGHDN, CDR2 FVKESK. CDR3 loop: CASSWSGAEWAFF. The CDR3 DNA sequence: TGTGCCAGCAGCTGGAGCGGGGCTGAATGGGCTTTCTTT.

The chain combines TRBV4-1 with TRBJ2-3, with 9 bases fitting TRBD1. V was pared by 6 bases and J by 5 bases, with 9 bases of the junction left unmatched. Germline lookup yields CDR1 MGHRA and CDR2 YSYEKL. The CDR3 sequence is 15 residues long. This CDR3 is CASSHRQGVEDTQYF. The CDR3 DNA is TGCGCCAGCAGTCATCGACAGGGGGTGGAAGATACGCAGTATTTT.

On this clone itself: The junction and the germline gene differ at one end; a read error may be behind it. This chain connects TRBV28 to TRBJ2-1, with D perhaps matching TRBD1 (6 bases). CDR1 and CDR2 (germline): MDHEN, SYDVKM. The CDR3 extends over 13 amino acids. DNA for the CDR3: TGTGCCAGCAGTTTACCTGTCACAGGGAAGGCGATCTTC. Protein product: CASSLPVTGKAIF.

This chain links TRBV7-9 with TRBJ1-1; 7 nucleotides line up with TRBD1. Germline CDR1 SEHNR, CDR2 FQNEAQ (reference sequence). This CDR3 contains 18 residues. The J segment lost 1 base and the V segment lost 1 base, leaving 12 bases of the junction unmatched. The chain's CDR3 is CASSLGLAGGLGNTEAFF. The CDR3 nucleotides read TGTGCCAGCAGCTTAGGGTTGGCAGGGGGACTGGGGAACACTGAAGCTTTCTTT. Combining the CDR3 with reference TRBV7-9 and TRBJ1-1 gives the whole variable domain DTGVSQNPRHKITKRGQNVTFRCDPISEHNRLYWYRQTLGQGPEFLTYFQNEAQLEKSRLLSDRFSAERPKGSFSTLEIQRTEQGDSAMYLCASSLGLAGGLGNTEAFFGQGTRLTVV.

V and J are TRBV6-5 and TRBJ1-1, with unresolved D. The V gene's germline CDR1 is MNHEY and CDR2 SVGAGI. The CDR3 is 14 amino acids. The V gene lost 0 bases and the J gene lost 7 bases, with 12 bases spanning the gap. The CDR3 protein is CASSYSPGKNEAFF. The CDR3 DNA sequence: TGTGCCAGCAGTTACTCTCCAGGAAAGAATGAAGCTTTCTTT.

The chain links TRBV9 to TRBJ2-1, with TRBD2 identical over 12 bases. The CDR3 runs 15 residues. Germline trimming cut 0 bases from V and 9 bases from J; bases unmatched to any gene: 4. Germline CDR1 SGDLS, CDR2 YYNGEE. The CDR3 DNA reads TGTGCCAGCAGCGTAGGCACTAGCGGGGGGCGTGAGCAGTTCTTC. Residues: CASSVGTSGGREQFF.

The sample holds one count of this clone. The chain has TRBV5-4 and TRBJ2-3; 13 nucleotides line up with TRBD2. V lost 4 bases to trimming and J lost 1 base; unmatched junction nucleotides: 3. Germline assignment: CDR1 SGHNT and CDR2 YYREEE (reference sequence). The CDR3 is made up of 16 amino acids. The CDR3 nucleotides read TGTGCCAGCAGCAGAGGACTAGCGGGGGGCACAGATACGCAGTATTTT. Its protein is CASSRGLAGGTDTQYF. Based on the CDR3 plus reference TRBV5-4 and TRBJ2-3, the full variable domain is ETGVTQSPTHLIKTRGQQVTLRCSSQSGHNTVSWYQQALGQGPQFIFQYYREEENGRGNFPPRFSGLQFPNYSSELNVNALELDDSALYLCASSRGLAGGTDTQYFGPGTRLTVL.

The genes are TRBV4-1 and TRBJ2-7, with 15 positions matching TRBD2. This CDR3 contains 18 residues. Germline CDR1 and CDR2: MGHRA and YSYEKL. V was pared by 5 bases and J by 0 bases, with 8 bases of the junction left unmatched. The CDR3 sequence: CASSRGLAGGRSSYEQYF. The CDR3 DNA reads TGCGCCAGCAGCAGGGGACTAGCGGGAGGAAGAAGCTCCTACGAGCAGTACTTC.

V usage is TRBV6-6 and J usage is TRBJ1-2; weak D call: TRBD1 (5 bases). The CDR3 spans 14 residues. The V end lost 4 bases, the J end lost 6 bases, and 15 bases lay between the germline ends. The germline CDR1 and CDR2 sequences are MNHNY and SVGAGI (reference sequence). CDR3 residues: CASSFRGTENGYTF. CDR3 DNA: TGTGCCAGCAGTTTTCGAGGGACTGAGAATGGCTACACCTTC.

This chain links TRBV6-5 with TRBJ2-1; D is unresolved. Germline V gives CDR1 MNHEY, CDR2 SVGAGI. V shed 6 bases and J shed 0 bases, with 9 bases lying between them. The CDR3 consists of 14 residues. The CDR3 loop is CASSWSSSYNEQFF. DNA for the CDR3: TGTGCCAGCAGCTGGTCTAGCTCCTACAATGAGCAGTTCTTC.